These 8 T cell receptor beta chains originate from one sample sequenced in a study of shared clonotypes between healthy human individuals. Generated by immunoSEQ multiplex PCR, the TCRdb table keeps only in-frame clones and is missing some. The sample includes approximately 980,000 clones, 76% seen only once; the top ten take 1.5%. The sample comprised memory CD4+ T cells sorted from blood. Stated subset: CD45RA-negative fraction. Receptors were obtained from a man aged 18-30 years in good health.

J is TRBJ1-1 and V is TRBV27; TRBD1 agrees at 7 bases. This CDR3 contains 16 residues. The ends lost 3 bases at V and 1 base at J; junction bases unmatched: 8. Germline V gives CDR1 MNHEY, CDR2 SMNVEV (reference sequence). Here the CDR3 DNA reads TGTGCCAGCAGTTTCCTACCGGGACAGAGGAACACTGAAGCTTTCTTT. It specifies CASSFLPGQRNTEAFF.

This chain uses TRBV6-6 with TRBJ2-7; D gene ambiguous. Deletions cut 6 bases from V and 7 bases from J, with 22 bases between. CDR1 is MNHNY and CDR2 is SVGAGI in the germline V gene (reference sequence). The CDR3 runs 15 residues. CDR3 sequence: CASSPSRAGIDEQYF. The CDR3 bases are TGTGCCAGCAGCCCTAGTCGGGCTGGGATTGATGAGCAGTACTTC.

The rearrangement links TRBV7-9 to TRBJ2-3; 9 nucleotides line up with TRBD1. CDR1 is SEHNR, CDR2 FQNEAQ, per germline (reference sequence). The V and J ends lost 5 bases and 5 bases, in that order; junction bases with no gene match: 8. The CDR3 consists of 15 residues. CDR3 nucleotides: TGTGCCAGCAGCCATGAGGGACAGGGAAGAGATACGCAGTATTTT. Translating gives CASSHEGQGRDTQYF.

This clone turned up a few times. V is TRBV5-4 and J is TRBJ2-4; D possibly corresponds to TRBD2 (6 bases). V lost 0 bases and J lost 7, with 11 bases in between. The CDR3 runs to 14 residues. Germline CDR1 is SGHNT and CDR2 is YYREEE (reference sequence). CDR3 amino acids: CASSLDGGGNIQYF. For the CDR3, the DNA is TGTGCCAGCAGCTTGGATGGGGGAGGTAACATTCAGTACTTC.

The chain employs TRBV6-1 and TRBJ2-5; 8 positions agree with TRBD1. This CDR3 region has 14 residues. The germline V gene encodes CDR1 MNHNS and CDR2 SASEGT. V gave up 7 bases and J gave up 2 bases; unmatched junction bases: 6. The CDR3 nucleotides read TGTGCCAGCAAGGGGGACAGGACACAAGAGACCCAGTACTTC. Translating it yields CASKGDRTQETQYF.

The rearrangement links TRBV19 to TRBJ1-2, with 7 bases aligning to TRBD1. The V and J ends lost 1 base and 8 bases, in that order; junction bases with no gene match: 10. Germline CDR1 and CDR2: LNHDA and SQIVND (reference sequence). CDR3 size: 15 residues. CDR3 residues: CASSIATTGTNGYTF. The CDR3 region has the DNA TGTGCCAGTAGTATAGCCACGACAGGGACGAACGGCTACACCTTC. Variable domain in full (rest from reference TRBV19 and TRBJ1-2): DGGITQSPKYLFRKEGQNVTLSCEQNLNHDAMYWYRQDPGQGLRLIYYSQIVNDFQKGDIAEGYSVSREKKESFPLTVTSAQKNPTAFYLCASSIATTGTNGYTFGSGTRLTVV.

This clone was picked up one time. The V gene is TRBV5-1, the J gene TRBJ1-1, with TRBD1 identical over 8 bases. The CDR3 spans 16 residues. V was clipped by 2 bases and J by 1 base; unmatched bases: 7. Germline assignment: CDR1 SGHRS and CDR2 YFSETQ. CDR3 sequence (DNA): TGCGCCAGCAGCTTCCAGGGGGCTCAGGCGAACACTGAAGCTTTCTTT. This encodes CASSFQGAQANTEAFF.

The chain couples TRBV30 to TRBJ2-7; possible D gene TRBD1, 5 bases. Deletions cut 2 bases from V and 9 bases from J, with 17 bases between. This CDR3 spans 13 amino acids. Germline CDR1 reads GTSNPN; CDR2 reads SVGIG (reference sequence). The CDR3 region is CAWSLSTVRGQYF. The CDR3 DNA is TGTGCCTGGAGTCTATCGACAGTTCGAGGGCAGTACTTC. Based on the CDR3 plus reference TRBV30 and TRBJ2-7, the full variable domain is SQTIHQWPATLVQPVGSPLSLECTVEGTSNPNLYWYRQAAGRGLQLLFYSVGIGQISSEVPQNLSASRPQDRQFILSSKKLLLSDSGFYLCAWSLSTVRGQYFGPGTRLTVT.